Reported below is one TCR beta chain. V lost 3 bases, J lost 2 bases, and 7 bases lay in between. Per the germline V gene, CDR1 is ENHRY and CDR2 is SYGVKD. CDR3 length equals 13 residues. These data are taken from a study of CD8 T cells in Susac syndrome. With random hexamers, reverse transcription was performed on about 0.5 to 1 ug of RNA. Each CDR3 protein is one row after TCRdb ran MiXCR on the immunoSEQ multiplex PCR reads. The sample consists of 200,000 to 250,000 distinct CDR3 sequences, 94% of them appearing once. This sequence was found in a human donor with Susac syndrome. V and J are TRBV10-3 and TRBJ2-5, with D possibly being TRBD2 (5 bases). The sequencing input was CD4+ T cells from PBMCs. The CDR3 DNA reads TGTGCCATCAGTGACGGGGTACAAGAGACCCAGTACTTC. It translates to CAISDGVQETQYF.